Following are 23 T cell receptor beta chains from one sample sequenced in a study of cytomegalovirus exposure and HLA in healthy donors. The PCR employed 60 Vbeta primers together with 13 Jbeta primers. Method: immunoSEQ multiplex PCR; TCRdb's copy keeps in-frame clones and lacks some. The data show 98,000 or so clones, less than 85% seen once. Specimen: PBMCs. The source of these receptors is a woman aged 18 to 35 in good health and CMV-seropositive.

V and J are TRBV4-1 and TRBJ2-1, with 12 bases that match TRBD2. This CDR3 comprises 16 residues. Germline V gene data show CDR1 as MGHRA and CDR2 as YSYEKL. Unmatched junction bases numbered 8, after V lost 4 bases and J lost 7 bases. The CDR3 nucleotides are TGCGCCAGCAGCCTCCTGACTAGCGGGAGAGGGAATGAGCAGTTCTTC. Protein sequence: CASSLLTSGRGNEQFF.

The chain has TRBV18 and TRBJ2-3, with 7 bases identical to TRBD2. The CDR3 is made up of 16 amino acids. Trimming took 2 bases from V and 1 from J; bases not matched to a gene: 6. Germline-derived CDR1 and CDR2 are KGHSH and LQKENI. The DNA for the CDR3 is TGTGCCAGCTCACCATCGGTTACTAGCGGCACAGATACGCAGTATTTT. Protein sequence: CASSPSVTSGTDTQYF.

This chain uses TRBV19 with TRBJ1-2, with TRBD1 identical over 9 bases. This CDR3 has 14 amino acids. The germline V gene encodes CDR1 LNHDA and CDR2 SQIVND (reference sequence). V lost 10 bases and J lost 7; bases outside the gene matches: 13. The CDR3 spells CATSSGTGKGGYTF. As DNA, the CDR3 is TGTGCCACCTCCTCCGGGACAGGGAAGGGTGGCTACACCTTC.

This sequence joins TRBV29-1 and TRBJ1-1, with 7 positions matching TRBD1. With V trimmed by 6 bases and J by 0 bases, 7 bases remained unmatched. The CDR3 is 14 residues long. CDR1 SQVTM and CDR2 ANQGSEA come from the germline V gene. CDR3 sequence (DNA): TGCAGCGTCTACCTACAGGGGATGAACACTGAAGCTTTCTTT. Translated, it gives CSVYLQGMNTEAFF.

V is TRBV11-2 and J is TRBJ2-7; D uncertain. CDR3 size: 14 residues. Germline V gives CDR1 SGHAT, CDR2 FQNNGV. Trimming left V 1 base short and J 0 bases short, with 7 bases between. The CDR3 nucleotides read TGTGCCAGCAGCTTAGCACCGAGCTCCTACGAGCAGTACTTC. As protein: CASSLAPSSYEQYF.

The chain has TRBV6-4 and TRBJ1-6; a weak D match, TRBD1 (5 bases). Trimming left V 2 bases short and J 9 bases short, with 14 bases between. This CDR3 has 15 amino acids. In germline, CDR1 is MRHNA, CDR2 SNTAGT. The CDR3 nucleotides read TGTGCCAGCAGTGACGTTCCGAGCGGGGGTTCACCCCTCCACTTT. Protein: CASSDVPSGGSPLHF.

This chain connects TRBV6-5 to TRBJ1-2; maybe TRBD1 (5 bases). CDR3 length equals 14 residues. CDR1 MNHEY and CDR2 SVGAGI come from the germline V gene. V lost 10 bases and J 5 bases, leaving 20 bases between the germline ends. CDR3 protein: CATISTGLRYGYTF. Here the CDR3 DNA reads TGTGCCACCATATCGACGGGACTGAGATATGGCTACACCTTC.

Points on this clone: The junction does not match germline at one end; this may be a read error. V usage is TRBV5-1 and J usage is TRBJ2-7, with D possibly matching TRBD1 (6 bases). The CDR3 consists of 14 residues. Germline CDR1 reads SGHRS; CDR2 reads YFSETQ. The CDR3 region is CASSPNPDALAGVF. The CDR3 nucleotides are TGCGCCAGCAGCCCGAACCCCGACGCCCTCGCAGGGGTTTTC.

The V gene is TRBV2, the J gene TRBJ2-3, with 9 bases lining up with TRBD2. The CDR3 covers 16 residues. The V gene end was trimmed by 3 bases and the J gene end by 3 bases; junction bases not matched to a gene: 7. CDR1 is SNHLY, CDR2 FYNNEI, per germline. Here the CDR3 reads CASSDTGTSRTDTQYF. The CDR3 DNA reads as TGTGCCAGCAGTGACACCGGGACTAGCCGGACAGATACGCAGTATTTT.

V and J are TRBV28 and TRBJ1-2; TRBD1 agrees at 7 bases. Trimming at V came to 5 bases and at J to 8 bases, leaving 11 bases not matched to a gene. The CDR3 has 14 amino acids. CDR1 is MDHEN, CDR2 SYDVKM, per germline. CDR3: CASSLLEGAWGYTF. The DNA of the CDR3 is TGTGCCAGCAGTCTGTTGGAGGGGGCGTGGGGCTACACCTTC.

The chain recombines TRBV2 with TRBJ2-1, with 12 nucleotides matching TRBD2. The germline CDR1 and CDR2 sequences are SNHLY and FYNNEI. Losses at the gene ends were 6 bases for V and 10 bases for J; bases not matched to a gene: 1. The CDR3 has 12 amino acids. As DNA, the CDR3 is TGTGCCAGCAGGCTAGCGGGAGGGGAGCAGTTCTTC. Protein sequence: CASRLAGGEQFF.

This clone was counted between two and nine times. J is TRBJ1-5 and V is TRBV28; possibly TRBD1 for D (6 bases). This CDR3 comprises 14 residues. V gave up 3 bases and J gave up 9 bases, with 15 bases separating them. Germline assignment: CDR1 MDHEN and CDR2 SYDVKM. The CDR3 DNA reads TGTGCCAGCAGTTTTTGGGGGCGCCCCGGGCCCCAGCATTTT. Translating it yields CASSFWGRPGPQHF.

The chain employs TRBV5-1 and TRBJ2-1, with TRBD2 identical over 10 bases. The CDR3 is 14 residues long. Trimming at V came to 4 bases and at J to 8 bases, leaving 6 bases not matched to a gene. Germline loops: CDR1 SGHRS, CDR2 YFSETQ. CDR3 in DNA: TGCGCCAGCAGCCTGACTAGCGGGTTGGATGAGCAGTTCTTC. Protein product: CASSLTSGLDEQFF.

The chain recombines TRBV14 with TRBJ2-7, with TRBD1 matching 8 bases. This CDR3 region has 12 residues. CDR1 SGHDN and CDR2 FVKESK come from the germline V gene. V shed 5 bases and J 4 bases; nucleotides not matched to a gene: 1. In DNA, the CDR3 is TGTGCCAGCAGCGGACAGGGTTACGAGCAGTACTTC. This encodes CASSGQGYEQYF.

In this sample, this clone turned up a few times. This chain connects TRBV7-9 to TRBJ1-1; D might be TRBD1 (6 bases). The CDR3 runs 14 residues. The germline V gene has CDR1 SEHNR and CDR2 FQNEAQ (reference sequence). V lost 1 base and J 4 bases, leaving 10 bases between the germline ends. For the CDR3, the DNA is TGTGCCAGCAGCTTAGTTCCAGGGGCCACTGAAGCTTTCTTT. Protein product: CASSLVPGATEAFF.

V and J are TRBV7-2 and TRBJ1-4; D not certain. V lost 1 base and J 7 bases, leaving 4 bases between the germline ends. Per the germline V gene, CDR1 is SGHTA and CDR2 is FQGNSA. The CDR3 length is 12 residues. Here the CDR3 reads CASSLESEKLFF. DNA for the CDR3: TGTGCCAGCAGCTTAGAGAGTGAAAAACTGTTTTTT. The entire variable domain, with the rest obtained from reference TRBV7-2 and TRBJ1-4, is as follows: GAGVSQSPSNKVTEKGKDVELRCDPISGHTALYWYRQSLGQGLEFLIYFQGNSAPDKSGLPSDRFSAERTGGSVSTLTIQRTQQEDSAVYLCASSLESEKLFFGSGTQLSVL.

The J gene is TRBJ2-5, the V gene TRBV5-8, with a tentative D call TRBD2 (6 bases). Trimming removed 4 bases from V and 5 bases from J, with 15 bases in between. Per germline, CDR1 SGHTS and CDR2 YDEGEE. The CDR3 runs to 14 residues. This chain's CDR3 is CASSPRGAGETQYF. In DNA form, the CDR3 reads TGTGCCAGCAGCCCCCGAGGGGCGGGGGAGACCCAGTACTTC.

This chain uses TRBV7-2 with TRBJ2-5, with 13 bases fitting TRBD2. Per germline, CDR1 SGHTA and CDR2 FQGNSA. Trimming took 5 bases from V and 5 from J; bases not matched to a gene: 5. This CDR3 comprises 15 residues. The CDR3 bases are TGTGCCAGCAGCGCTGGACTAGCGGGAGTGGAGACCCAGTACTTC. This codes for CASSAGLAGVETQYF.

The chain carries TRBV10-1 and TRBJ2-1; 7 bases align to TRBD2. The CDR3 is 14 residues long. Trimming at V came to 7 bases and at J to 7 bases, leaving 10 bases not matched to a gene. Germline values: CDR1 WNHNN, CDR2 SYGVQD (reference sequence). The CDR3 protein is CASNTERDGNEQFF. DNA for the CDR3: TGCGCCAGCAACACGGAGCGGGACGGGAATGAGCAGTTCTTC.

V gene TRBV9 combines with J gene TRBJ1-4; 9 bases are shared with TRBD1. Germline CDR1 reads SGDLS; CDR2 reads YYNGEE. There are 17 residues in the CDR3. Losses at the gene ends were 3 bases for V and 4 bases for J; bases not matched to a gene: 10. CDR3 sequence (DNA): TGTGCCAGCAGCGCTACAGGGGGCTTTGCCTTTAATGAAAAACTGTTTTTT. Amino acid sequence: CASSATGGFAFNEKLFF.

The sample holds a few counts of this clone. CDR3 residues: CASSLDRGLSGANVLTF. DNA for the CDR3: TGTGCCAGCAGCTTAGATCGGGGTTTGTCTGGGGCCAACGTCCTGACTTTC. The gene calls are TRBV11-3 and TRBJ2-6, with a possible D match to TRBD2 (5 bases). The CDR3 covers 17 residues. Per the germline V gene, CDR1 is SGHNT and CDR2 is YENEEA. Trimming shortened V by 0 bases and J by 1 base, and 10 bases separated the two germline ends.

This clone has more than one count but fewer than ten. The V gene is TRBV6-6, the J gene TRBJ1-4; D unresolved. The V end was cut by 2 bases, the J end by 8 bases, with 12 bases between. Germline lookup yields CDR1 MNHNY and CDR2 SVGAGI (reference sequence). The CDR3 spans 14 residues. The CDR3 loop reads CASSYLGNSEKLFF. The CDR3, as DNA: TGTGCCAGCAGTTACCTCGGGAATTCGGAAAAACTGTTTTTT.

CDR3 sequence: CASSAGVLGTQYF. In DNA, the CDR3 is TGTGCCAGCAGTGCGGGGGTTTTAGGGACCCAGTACTTC. The chain couples TRBV27 to TRBJ2-5; 7 positions agree with TRBD2. This CDR3 has 13 amino acids. Germline assignment: CDR1 MNHEY and CDR2 SMNVEV (reference sequence). V trimming: 5 bases; J trimming: 7 bases; junction bases outside the gene matches: 7.